The T cell receptor (beta chain) described here comes from a study of cytomegalovirus exposure and HLA in healthy donors. Study results and caveats: Rarity characterized most TCR sequences, yet some public TCRs appeared in many donors.

About this clone: Its antigen is as yet unknown.

Use of 60 Vbeta and 13 Jbeta primers characterized the PCR. Per the authors' pipeline: Tens of millions of unique TCR beta chains, roughly 10 million shared, were counted in a later analysis. The data were produced by immunoSEQ multiplex PCR, yet TCRdb's version contains in-frame clones alone and is incomplete. The DNA was the basis for D and trimming; V, J and clone size are from that table. This sample carries roughly 180,000 clones, 65% to 85% of them seen once, and the ten largest clones take approximately 2.4%. The trim removed 2 bases at V and 3 bases at J, leaving 7 bases unmatched. Looked up from germline, CDR1 is SGHRS and CDR2 is YFSETQ. The CDR3 sequence is 16 residues long.

The sample comprised PBMCs. This receptor was obtained from a male donor in good health and CMV-seronegative. The J gene is TRBJ2-1, the V gene TRBV5-1, with 8 bases aligning to TRBD2. The CDR3 DNA is TGCGCCAGCAGCTTAAGCGGGAGCCCCCGCTACAATGAGCAGTTCTTC. The encoded protein is CASSLSGSPRYNEQFF.